The next 29 T cell receptor beta chains were all read from a single sample in a study of cytomegalovirus exposure and HLA in healthy donors. PCR was performed using 60 Vbeta and 13 Jbeta primers. Repertoires were generated with immunoSEQ multiplex PCR, while TCRdb's copy carries only in-frame clones and drops some. In the table there are over 85,000 clones, around 86% of which are singletons. The specimen sequenced was PBMCs. These receptors were collected from a man aged 35 to 55 in good health and CMV-seronegative.

The chain links TRBV6-1 to TRBJ2-5; maybe TRBD1 (5 bases). The CDR3 is 13 residues long. V was trimmed by 3 bases and J by 4 bases, leaving 9 bases between them. CDR1 and CDR2 from the germline V gene are MNHNS and SASEGT. CDR3 in DNA: TGTGCCAGCAGTGAGGGGCTAAGAGAGACCCAGTACTTC. Amino acid sequence: CASSEGLRETQYF.

V and J are TRBV11-2 and TRBJ2-1; D remains ambiguous. V lost 5 bases and J 6 bases, leaving 23 bases between the germline ends. CDR3 length: 17 residues. CDR1 is SGHAT, CDR2 FQNNGV, per germline. CDR3: CASSERPLAVWSNEQFF. The CDR3 bases are TGTGCCAGCAGCGAACGCCCACTTGCCGTCTGGAGCAATGAGCAGTTCTTC.

The chain joins TRBV2 to TRBJ1-2; D is perhaps TRBD1 (5 bases). V lost 3 bases and J lost 5, with 7 bases in between. Germline-derived CDR1 and CDR2 are SNHLY and FYNNEI. The CDR3 consists of 12 residues. For the CDR3, the DNA is TGTGCCAGCAGTGAGGGGGGGTATGGCTACACCTTC. Encoded protein: CASSEGGYGYTF. Complete variable domain (other parts from reference TRBV2 and TRBJ1-2): EPEVTQTPSHQVTQMGQEVILRCVPISNHLYFYWYRQILGQKVEFLVSFYNNEISEKSEIFDDQFSVERPDGSNFTLKIRSTKLEDSAMYFCASSEGGYGYTFGSGTRLTVV.

On this clone: An end of the junction differs from the germline gene, which may be a read error. The chain is built from TRBV14 and TRBJ2-3; 7 nucleotides line up with TRBD2. The CDR3 consists of 16 residues. Germline V gene lookup returns CDR1 SGHDN and CDR2 FVKESK. The DNA for the CDR3 is TGTGCCAGCAGTCAGACCAGCGGGGTAAGCACGGATACGCAGTATTTT. This gives the protein CASSQTSGVSTDTQYF.

The genes are TRBV2 and TRBJ1-5; D remains unclear. The CDR3 contains 13 residues. The germline CDR1 and CDR2 sequences are SNHLY and FYNNEI. The V end lost 1 base, the J end lost 7 bases, and 8 bases lay between the germline ends. The CDR3 DNA is TGTGCCAGCAGTGAAGTTGGGAGGCAGCCCCAGCATTTT. This sequence encodes CASSEVGRQPQHF. The full variable domain, completed using reference TRBV2 and TRBJ1-5, is EPEVTQTPSHQVTQMGQEVILRCVPISNHLYFYWYRQILGQKVEFLVSFYNNEISEKSEIFDDQFSVERPDGSNFTLKIRSTKLEDSAMYFCASSEVGRQPQHFGDGTRLSIL.

This clone was detected once. The chain is built from TRBV5-1 and TRBJ1-4; D may be TRBD1 (5 bases). Germline CDR1 reads SGHRS; CDR2 reads YFSETQ. Trimming stripped 6 bases from V and 4 bases from J, with 19 bases between. The CDR3 is 16 residues long. The CDR3 region is CASTVGTGAINEKLFF. The CDR3 DNA sequence: TGCGCCAGCACCGTAGGAACAGGTGCTATTAATGAAAAACTGTTTTTT.

The chain joins TRBV6-5 to TRBJ1-5; maybe TRBD1 (5 bases). This CDR3 is built from 15 residues. V was shortened by 5 bases and J by 0 bases, with 11 bases between the two germline ends. Germline CDR1 is MNHEY and CDR2 is SVGAGI. CDR3 protein: CASSGQGFSNQPQHF. The DNA for the CDR3 is TGTGCCAGCAGTGGGCAGGGCTTTAGCAATCAGCCCCAGCATTTT.

The gene calls are TRBV6-5 and TRBJ1-4; TRBD1 aligns across 7 bases. CDR3 length: 15 residues. Losses at the gene ends were 7 bases for V and 6 bases for J; bases not matched to a gene: 11. Germline V gives CDR1 MNHEY, CDR2 SVGAGI. Here the CDR3 reads CASKITRGEDEKLFF. The CDR3 region has the DNA TGTGCCAGCAAAATAACCAGGGGGGAGGATGAAAAACTGTTTTTT.

The chain combines TRBV5-4 with TRBJ1-1, with D hard to call. CDR3 length: 14 residues. V was shortened by 2 bases and J by 0 bases, with 8 bases between the two germline ends. Germline V gene data show CDR1 as SGHNT and CDR2 as YYREEE (reference sequence). The CDR3 protein is CASSLDILNTEAFF. CDR3 nucleotides: TGTGCCAGCAGCTTAGACATACTGAACACTGAAGCTTTCTTT. Based on the CDR3 plus reference TRBV5-4 and TRBJ1-1, the full variable domain is ETGVTQSPTHLIKTRGQQVTLRCSSQSGHNTVSWYQQALGQGPQFIFQYYREEENGRGNFPPRFSGLQFPNYSSELNVNALELDDSALYLCASSLDILNTEAFFGQGTRLTVV.

The V and J genes are TRBV18 and TRBJ1-1; possible D gene TRBD1, 5 bases. CDR1 KGHSH and CDR2 LQKENI come from the germline V gene. The CDR3 runs to 14 residues. Deletions cut 6 bases from V and 5 bases from J, with 16 bases between. The CDR3, as DNA: TGTGCCAGCTCCCTTCGTAGGGGCGAGACTGAAGCTTTCTTT. Translated: CASSLRRGETEAFF.

V gene TRBV29-1 combines with J gene TRBJ1-3; possibly TRBD1 for D (6 bases). The CDR3 loop spans 14 amino acids. Germline CDR1 and CDR2: SQVTM and ANQGSEA. V lost 7 bases and J 0 bases, leaving 13 bases between the germline ends. CDR3 residues: CSATGAVSGNTIYF. The CDR3 DNA reads TGCAGCGCGACAGGTGCCGTCTCTGGAAACACCATATATTTT.

This clone was observed once. The chain couples TRBV28 to TRBJ2-1, with TRBD1 identical over 7 bases. With 6 bases clipped from V and 7 bases from J, the junction kept 3 bases outside the gene matches. Germline V CDR1 and CDR2: MDHEN, SYDVKM. The length of the CDR3 is 12 residues. For the CDR3, the DNA is TGTGCCAGCAGCCTACAGGGGAATGAGCAGTTCTTC. Amino acids: CASSLQGNEQFF.

The rearrangement uses TRBV6-5 and TRBJ1-5; TRBD1 agrees at 7 bases. With 3 bases clipped from V and 6 bases from J, the junction kept 8 bases outside the gene matches. CDR3 length equals 15 residues. From germline, CDR1 is MNHEY and CDR2 SVGAGI. CDR3 coding DNA: TGTGCCAGCAGTTATATTGACAGGGACAGTCAGCCCCAGCATTTT. This encodes CASSYIDRDSQPQHF.

CDR3 in amino acids: CAISVGGTNTEAFF. The CDR3 nucleotides are TGTGCCATCAGTGTTGGAGGGACCAACACTGAAGCTTTCTTT. The V and J genes are TRBV10-3 and TRBJ1-1; tentative D call: TRBD1 (5 bases). The CDR3 loop spans 14 amino acids. Trimming stripped 4 bases from V and 2 bases from J, with 11 bases between. The germline V gene has CDR1 ENHRY and CDR2 SYGVKD.

The rearrangement uses TRBV5-1 and TRBJ1-1; D perhaps matches TRBD1 (5 bases). V was trimmed by 3 bases and J by 6 bases, leaving 12 bases between them. The CDR3 totals 13 residues. Per the germline V gene, CDR1 is SGHRS and CDR2 is YFSETQ. CDR3 in amino acids: CASSSGSGAEAFF. DNA for the CDR3: TGCGCCAGCAGCTCCGGGTCGGGGGCTGAAGCTTTCTTT.

The gene calls are TRBV12-2 and TRBJ2-1; TRBD1 reflects the table's D call only, with no check against the DNA. TRBV12-2 is marked as a pseudogene. The CDR3 totals 15 residues. As DNA, the CDR3 is TGTGCAAGTCGCTTACCGGGACAGACTTACAATGAGCAGTTCTTC. This gives the protein CASRLPGQTYNEQFF.

This clone was picked up one time. This chain connects TRBV6-1 to TRBJ2-3, with a weak D call TRBD1 (5 bases). Germline CDR1 MNHNS, CDR2 SASEGT. CDR3 length: 15 amino acids. Deletions cut 0 bases from V and 3 bases from J, with 10 bases between. The CDR3 region is CASSEAGVRTDTQYF. The CDR3 DNA sequence: TGTGCCAGCAGTGAAGCAGGGGTTAGGACAGATACGCAGTATTTT.

CDR3: CASSIRQTYGYTF. The CDR3 region has the DNA TGTGCCAGCAGTATTCGACAGACCTATGGCTACACCTTC. The genes are TRBV6-5 and TRBJ1-2, with D perhaps matching TRBD1 (5 bases). The CDR3 runs 13 residues. V lost 5 bases to trimming and J lost 4 bases, with 11 bases between them. Germline CDR1 is MNHEY and CDR2 is SVGAGI.

This clone came up a few times. The rearrangement links TRBV5-1 to TRBJ1-3, with D perhaps TRBD1 (5 bases). The CDR3 loop spans 17 amino acids. Trimming took 4 bases from V and 0 from J, leaving 17 bases between them. Germline V lookup: CDR1 SGHRS, CDR2 YFSETQ. The CDR3 DNA reads TGCGCCAGCAGCCTCCGGGAGGGGTCAAGCTCTGGAAACACCATATATTTT. Residues: CASSLREGSSSGNTIYF.

This sequence joins TRBV4-1 and TRBJ1-5; D not certain. CDR1 is MGHRA and CDR2 is YSYEKL in the germline V gene. V lost 1 base to trimming and J lost 3 bases, with 4 bases between them. This CDR3 is built from 13 residues. The CDR3 bases are TGCGCCAGCAGCCAAGGCGCCAATCAGCCCCAGCATTTT. Amino acid sequence: CASSQGANQPQHF.

The chain is built from TRBV25-1 and TRBJ1-1; tentatively, D is TRBD1 (6 bases). V was cut by 6 bases and J by 4 bases, with 15 bases left in between. This CDR3 spans 14 amino acids. CDR1 is MGHDK and CDR2 is SYGVNS in the germline V gene. The CDR3: CASRTLGTTTEAFF. DNA for the CDR3: TGTGCCAGCAGGACTCTCGGGACAACCACTGAAGCTTTCTTT.

V is TRBV19 and J is TRBJ1-1; D is ambiguous. Per germline, CDR1 LNHDA and CDR2 SQIVND (reference sequence). The V and J ends lost 7 bases and 1 base respectively, with 16 bases between them. This CDR3 comprises 15 residues. CDR3 coding DNA: TGTGCCAGTACGGACCGGGGTGGCCCGAACACTGAAGCTTTCTTT. Its protein product is CASTDRGGPNTEAFF. Full variable domain (remainder filled in from reference TRBV19 and TRBJ1-1): DGGITQSPKYLFRKEGQNVTLSCEQNLNHDAMYWYRQDPGQGLRLIYYSQIVNDFQKGDIAEGYSVSREKKESFPLTVTSAQKNPTAFYLCASTDRGGPNTEAFFGQGTRLTVV.

The rearrangement joins TRBV28 to TRBJ1-2, with D uncertain. The V end was cut by 5 bases, the J end by 5 bases, with 15 bases between. CDR1 MDHEN and CDR2 SYDVKM come from the germline V gene. This CDR3 region has 14 residues. CDR3 loop: CASSLGTRIYGYTF. The CDR3 region has the DNA TGTGCCAGCAGTCTGGGCACCAGGATTTATGGCTACACCTTC.

The gene calls are TRBV28 and TRBJ1-5; 7 bases agree with TRBD1. CDR1 and CDR2 from the germline V gene are MDHEN and SYDVKM. Germline trimming cut 4 bases from V and 0 bases from J; bases unmatched to any gene: 9. CDR3 size: 17 residues. The CDR3 protein is CASSSQFGTVSNQPQHF. CDR3 coding DNA: TGTGCCAGCAGTTCTCAGTTCGGGACAGTTAGCAATCAGCCCCAGCATTTT.

This clone was recorded a few times. The J gene is TRBJ2-1, the V gene TRBV7-9; 15 nucleotides agree with TRBD2. CDR1 and CDR2 from the germline V gene are SEHNR and FQNEAQ (reference sequence). CDR3 length equals 16 residues. V shed 5 bases, J shed 7 bases, and the junction held 6 bases outside the gene matches. The CDR3 protein is CASSPRTSGGGNEQFF. Written as DNA, the CDR3 is TGTGCCAGCAGCCCCCGGACTAGCGGGGGGGGTAATGAGCAGTTCTTC.

The chain uses TRBV29-1 and TRBJ1-6; TRBD1 matches 7 bases. Unmatched junction bases numbered 6, after V lost 6 bases and J lost 4 bases. Germline CDR1 SQVTM, CDR2 ANQGSEA. The CDR3 spans 14 residues. The CDR3 DNA reads TGCAGCGTCCGAGGGGGCGGGTATAATTCACCCCTCCACTTT. This encodes CSVRGGGYNSPLHF.

Here the CDR3 DNA reads TGTGCCAGCAGCGCCACCGCAGGGATAAGGGATGAAAAACTGTTTTTT. As protein: CASSATAGIRDEKLFF. The V gene is TRBV9, the J gene TRBJ1-4; possible D gene TRBD1, 5 bases. The CDR3 extends over 16 amino acids. CDR1 and CDR2 from the germline V gene are SGDLS and YYNGEE. V was pared by 3 bases and J by 6 bases, with 18 bases between.

The chain joins TRBV28 to TRBJ2-7; D is unresolved. V lost 1 base and J lost 1, with 5 bases in between. CDR1 and CDR2 (germline): MDHEN, SYDVKM. CDR3 size: 13 residues. The CDR3: CASSLSVSYEQYF. DNA for the CDR3: TGTGCCAGCAGTTTATCCGTGTCCTACGAGCAGTACTTC.

The chain employs TRBV4-1 and TRBJ1-5; D is unresolved. The CDR3 is made up of 15 amino acids. The V end was cut by 2 bases, the J end by 6 bases, with 14 bases between. Germline V gives CDR1 MGHRA, CDR2 YSYEKL. CDR3 sequence (DNA): TGCGCCAGCAGCCAACGACAATCTCAAGGTCAGCCCCAGCATTTT. It codes for CASSQRQSQGQPQHF.